The 30 T cell receptor beta chains below come from one sample, sequenced in a study of shared clonotypes between healthy human individuals. Repertoires were generated with immunoSEQ multiplex PCR, while TCRdb's copy carries only in-frame clones and drops some. Here the sample spans millions of clones, about 92% being singletons. The sample taken for sequencing was naive CD4+ T cells from PBMCs. Regarding subset: CD45RA+ positively selected. These TCRs come from a man between 18 and 35 years old in good health. Some clones in this sample may be carry-over from other donors' samples.

The chain combines TRBV27 with TRBJ1-1; TRBD1 is a possible D gene (5 bases). With 0 bases removed from V and 5 bases from J, the gap between germline ends came to 16 bases. CDR3 length: 16 residues. The germline V gene has CDR1 MNHEY and CDR2 SMNVEV (reference sequence). This CDR3 is CASSLSLAGRWTEAFF. DNA of the CDR3: TGTGCCAGCAGTTTATCGTTAGCAGGGAGATGGACTGAAGCTTTCTTT.

V and J are TRBV9 and TRBJ2-3; either TRBD1 or TRBD2 may supply D (6 bases each). From germline, CDR1 is SGDLS and CDR2 YYNGEE. The V and J ends lost 4 bases and 4 bases respectively, with 19 bases between them. The CDR3 loop spans 16 amino acids. The CDR3 region is CASSPRGGAGADTQYF. For the CDR3, the DNA is TGTGCCAGCAGCCCAAGAGGAGGGGCAGGGGCAGATACGCAGTATTTT.

This chain connects TRBV5-5 to TRBJ1-3, with D perhaps TRBD1 (5 bases). The CDR3 has 15 amino acids. CDR1 is SGHKS and CDR2 is YYEKEE in the germline V gene (reference sequence). V lost 0 bases to trimming and J lost 4 bases, with 11 bases between them. This CDR3 is CASSLDGTEGNTIYF. CDR3 coding DNA: TGTGCCAGCAGCTTGGACGGGACGGAGGGAAACACCATATATTTT.

The chain combines TRBV11-3 with TRBJ2-7; tentatively, D is TRBD1 (5 bases). Trimming took 5 bases from V and 2 from J, leaving 19 bases between them. The CDR3 loop spans 16 amino acids. Per germline, CDR1 SGHNT and CDR2 YENEEA. The CDR3 is CASSHTDSLETYEQYF. The CDR3 bases are TGTGCCAGCAGCCACACAGACAGTCTAGAGACCTACGAGCAGTACTTC.

The chain has TRBV6-1 and TRBJ2-7; 9 bases are shared with TRBD2. CDR1 is MNHNS, CDR2 SASEGT, per germline. J gave up 2 bases and V 4 bases, and 3 bases lay outside the gene matches. This CDR3 region has 14 residues. This CDR3 reads CASSAGLAPYEQYF. CDR3 nucleotides: TGTGCCAGCAGTGCCGGACTAGCGCCCTACGAGCAGTACTTC.

For this clone: The same CDR3 can be traced to other DNA sequences in this sample. The genes are TRBV5-1 and TRBJ2-7; TRBD1 aligns across 8 bases. The CDR3 spans 15 residues. The V and J ends lost 0 bases and 2 bases, in that order; junction bases with no gene match: 4. The germline V gene has CDR1 SGHRS and CDR2 YFSETQ. The CDR3 DNA is TGCGCCAGCAGCTTGGTGACAGGGGTCCCCTACGAGCAGTACTTC. Its protein is CASSLVTGVPYEQYF.

The rearrangement uses TRBV5-6 and TRBJ1-2; no definite D call. The CDR3 runs to 12 residues. Germline values: CDR1 SGHDT, CDR2 YYEEEE. Trimming cost V 2 bases and J 4 bases, with 6 bases left between them. The CDR3 reads CASSFPGYGYTF. As DNA, the CDR3 is TGTGCCAGCAGCTTTCCGGGCTATGGCTACACCTTC.

This chain connects TRBV6-5 to TRBJ2-7; 14 bases fit TRBD2. The V gene's germline CDR1 is MNHEY and CDR2 SVGAGI. The CDR3 has 14 residues. Losses at the gene ends were 6 bases for V and 5 bases for J; bases not matched to a gene: 3. For the CDR3, the DNA is TGTGCCAGCAGGAGGACTAGCGGGAGGCACGAGCAGTACTTC. Amino acid sequence: CASRRTSGRHEQYF.

J is TRBJ2-7 and V is TRBV4-1; 8 nucleotides agree with TRBD2. The CDR3 runs to 15 residues. Germline V gene lookup returns CDR1 MGHRA and CDR2 YSYEKL. Trimming removed 4 bases from V and 0 bases from J; junction bases left unmatched: 5. The CDR3 region has the DNA TGCGCCAGCAGCCCAGGGAGCGGGAGCTCCTACGAGCAGTACTTC. It codes for CASSPGSGSSYEQYF.

V gene TRBV7-7 combines with J gene TRBJ2-5, with D perhaps TRBD1 (6 bases). CDR3 length: 15 amino acids. V was clipped by 1 base and J by 5 bases, with 14 bases between them. Looked up from germline, CDR1 is SSHAT and CDR2 is FNYEAQ (reference sequence). CDR3: CASSLGGTGLETQYF. CDR3 bases: TGTGCCAGCAGCTTAGGGGGAACAGGGTTGGAGACCCAGTACTTC.

This clone was detected once. The chain links TRBV19 to TRBJ1-5, with 7 bases that match TRBD1. J lost 4 bases, V lost 3 bases, and 3 bases had no gene match. The germline CDR1 and CDR2 sequences are LNHDA and SQIVND (reference sequence). This CDR3 comprises 14 residues. The CDR3 region has the DNA TGTGCCAGTAGTATCGGACAGGAAAATCAGCCCCAGCATTTT. Translation gives CASSIGQENQPQHF. Full variable domain (remainder filled in from reference TRBV19 and TRBJ1-5): DGGITQSPKYLFRKEGQNVTLSCEQNLNHDAMYWYRQDPGQGLRLIYYSQIVNDFQKGDIAEGYSVSREKKESFPLTVTSAQKNPTAFYLCASSIGQENQPQHFGDGTRLSIL.

V and J are TRBV27 and TRBJ2-7; weak D call: TRBD1 (7 bases). Germline V gene lookup returns CDR1 MNHEY and CDR2 SMNVEV (reference sequence). This CDR3 has 15 residues. The V end was cut by 8 bases, the J end by 4 bases, with 21 bases between. The CDR3 DNA follows: TGTGCCAGCGGAAGGGACACCAGGGGGGCATACGAGCAGTACTTC. Translation: CASGRDTRGAYEQYF.

The gene calls are TRBV4-2 and TRBJ2-1, with TRBD2 identical over 12 bases. J lost 0 bases, V lost 4 bases, and 4 bases had no gene match. Germline V gene sequence: CDR1 LGHNA, CDR2 YNFKEQ. This CDR3 comprises 17 residues. The CDR3: CASSPRTSGASYNEQFF. CDR3 nucleotide sequence: TGTGCCAGCAGCCCACGGACTAGCGGGGCCTCCTACAATGAGCAGTTCTTC.

The V and J genes are TRBV30 and TRBJ1-5; a possible D gene is TRBD1 (5 bases). Germline CDR1 reads GTSNPN; CDR2 reads SVGIG (reference sequence). Trimming cost V 6 bases and J 6 bases, with 12 bases left between them. This CDR3 comprises 12 residues. CDR3 region: CACSRDGQPQHF. The CDR3 DNA reads TGTGCCTGCTCCAGGGACGGTCAGCCCCAGCATTTT. The whole variable domain, filled in from reference TRBV30 and TRBJ1-5, reads SQTIHQWPATLVQPVGSPLSLECTVEGTSNPNLYWYRQAAGRGLQLLFYSVGIGQISSEVPQNLSASRPQDRQFILSSKKLLLSDSGFYLCACSRDGQPQHFGDGTRLSIL.

The rearrangement joins TRBV5-5 to TRBJ1-5; possibly TRBD1 for D (5 bases). The CDR3 is made up of 17 amino acids. The ends were cut back, 3 bases at V and 0 bases at J, with 16 bases in the middle. Germline values: CDR1 SGHKS, CDR2 YYEKEE (reference sequence). The CDR3: CASSSTVRDASNQPQHF. DNA for the CDR3: TGTGCCAGCAGCTCCACGGTACGGGACGCTAGCAATCAGCCCCAGCATTTT. Full variable domain (rest looked up from reference TRBV5-5 and TRBJ1-5): DAGVTQSPTHLIKTRGQQVTLRCSPISGHKSVSWYQQVLGQGPQFIFQYYEKEERGRGNFPDRFSARQFPNYSSELNVNALLLGDSALYLCASSSTVRDASNQPQHFGDGTRLSIL.

This chain links TRBV5-4 with TRBJ2-1, with 8 bases that match TRBD1. Germline V gene sequence: CDR1 SGHNT, CDR2 YYREEE (reference sequence). The ends lost 7 bases at V and 6 bases at J; junction bases unmatched: 6. CDR3 length equals 13 residues. CDR3 sequence: CASGPTGGNEQFF. DNA for the CDR3: TGTGCCAGCGGCCCCACAGGGGGCAATGAGCAGTTCTTC.

V gene TRBV5-1 combines with J gene TRBJ2-1; 11 bases are shared with TRBD2. V lost 3 bases to trimming and J lost 7 bases; unmatched junction nucleotides: 9. This CDR3 comprises 16 residues. CDR1 is SGHRS and CDR2 is YFSETQ in the germline V gene. This chain's CDR3 is CASSYKPGLAENEQFF. The CDR3 coding sequence is TGCGCCAGCAGCTATAAGCCGGGACTAGCGGAAAATGAGCAGTTCTTC.

The rearrangement uses TRBV4-1 and TRBJ1-2; D not resolved. The germline CDR1 and CDR2 sequences are MGHRA and YSYEKL. The CDR3 extends over 14 amino acids. V was shortened by 4 bases and J by 7 bases, with 16 bases between the two germline ends. This CDR3 is CASSLVILWSGYTF. In DNA, the CDR3 is TGCGCCAGCAGCCTTGTAATATTATGGAGTGGCTACACCTTC.

The chain links TRBV28 to TRBJ1-5, with D possibly being TRBD1 (6 bases). CDR1 is MDHEN, CDR2 SYDVKM, per germline. V shed 7 bases and J shed 7 bases, with 17 bases lying between them. This CDR3 has 14 residues. The chain's CDR3 is CASTRGRGYQPQHF. CDR3 nucleotides: TGTGCCAGCACCCGTGGCAGGGGTTACCAGCCCCAGCATTTT. The variable domain in full, completed from reference TRBV28 and TRBJ1-5, reads DVKVTQSSRYLVKRTGEKVFLECVQDMDHENMFWYRQDPGLGLRLIYFSYDVKMKEKGDIPEGYSVSREKKERFSLILESASTNQTSMYLCASTRGRGYQPQHFGDGTRLSIL.

The chain's CDR3 is CASIRNRGNTEAFF. The DNA of the CDR3 is TGTGCCAGCATTAGGAACAGGGGAAACACTGAAGCTTTCTTT. V gene TRBV6-1 combines with J gene TRBJ1-1; 7 bases are shared with TRBD1. V trimming: 7 bases; J trimming: 2 bases; junction bases outside the gene matches: 7. Germline CDR1 is MNHNS and CDR2 is SASEGT. This CDR3 contains 14 residues.

This sequence joins TRBV5-1 and TRBJ2-1; TRBD2 agrees at 10 bases. V lost 7 bases and J lost 2; bases outside the gene matches: 12. CDR3 length: 17 amino acids. Germline V gene sequence: CDR1 SGHRS, CDR2 YFSETQ. Written as DNA, the CDR3 is TGCGCCAGCGGTGGTTCGCGAGCGGGAGGGGCCTACAATGAGCAGTTCTTC. Amino acid sequence: CASGGSRAGGAYNEQFF.

The rearrangement joins TRBV11-2 to TRBJ2-3, with D perhaps matching TRBD1 (6 bases). The V end lost 1 base, the J end lost 1 base, and 9 bases lay between the germline ends. CDR1 SGHAT and CDR2 FQNNGV come from the germline V gene. The CDR3 is 15 amino acids. In DNA, the CDR3 is TGTGCCAGCAGCTTAGCCAGGGGACGCACAGATACGCAGTATTTT. It encodes CASSLARGRTDTQYF.

The chain combines TRBV27 with TRBJ2-1; D is undetermined. The CDR3 loop spans 14 amino acids. Germline CDR1 MNHEY, CDR2 SMNVEV (reference sequence). The V end was cut by 4 bases, the J end by 7 bases, with 14 bases between. The DNA for the CDR3 is TGTGCCAGCAGTTCGGACCTAGATAGTAATGAGCAGTTCTTC. Translation gives CASSSDLDSNEQFF.

The V and J genes are TRBV7-9 and TRBJ2-1, with 7 bases identical to TRBD1. V was clipped by 2 bases and J by 0 bases; unmatched bases: 10. This CDR3 spans 18 amino acids. The germline CDR1 and CDR2 sequences are SEHNR and FQNEAQ (reference sequence). CDR3 DNA: TGTGCCAGCAGCTTATTTGCAGGGGGACACCGCTCCTACAATGAGCAGTTCTTC. Translation gives CASSLFAGGHRSYNEQFF. The full variable domain, in which reference TRBV7-9 and TRBJ2-1 provide the parts outside the CDR3, is DTGVSQNPRHKITKRGQNVTFRCDPISEHNRLYWYRQTLGQGPEFLTYFQNEAQLEKSRLLSDRFSAERPKGSFSTLEIQRTEQGDSAMYLCASSLFAGGHRSYNEQFFGPGTRLTVL.

Only one count was recorded for this clone. This sequence joins TRBV11-2 and TRBJ1-1, with D possibly TRBD1 on 5 matching bases. In germline, CDR1 is SGHAT, CDR2 FQNNGV. The ends were cut back, 4 bases at V and 6 bases at J, with 15 bases in the middle. The CDR3 is made up of 14 amino acids. The CDR3 coding sequence is TGTGCCAGCAGCTCCGTAGTCGGGACGGCTGAAGCTTTCTTT. Translation: CASSSVVGTAEAFF. The full variable domain, rest sourced from reference TRBV11-2 and TRBJ1-1, is EAGVAQSPRYKIIEKRQSVAFWCNPISGHATLYWYQQILGQGPKLLIQFQNNGVVDDSQLPKDRFSAERLKGVDSTLKIQPAKLEDSAVYLCASSSVVGTAEAFFGQGTRLTVV.

The chain uses TRBV19 and TRBJ1-3, with D uncertain. CDR3 length equals 15 residues. Germline assignment: CDR1 LNHDA and CDR2 SQIVND (reference sequence). V lost 7 bases and J lost 3, with 16 bases in between. The CDR3 here is CASTALVLVGNTIYF. CDR3 nucleotides: TGTGCCAGTACCGCGCTGGTCCTTGTTGGAAACACCATATATTTT.

Only one count was recorded for this clone. The V gene is TRBV7-8, the J gene TRBJ2-2; D is possibly TRBD1 or TRBD2 (5 bases each). Germline-derived CDR1 and CDR2 are SGHVS and FQNEAQ. The CDR3 totals 16 residues. V was pared by 0 bases and J by 7 bases, with 15 bases between. CDR3 bases: TGTGCCAGCAGCTTAGCAGCGTCCGGGGCCGACGGGGAGCTGTTTTTT. It translates to CASSLAASGADGELFF.

The chain joins TRBV5-5 to TRBJ1-1; no firm D call. CDR1 is SGHKS and CDR2 is YYEKEE in the germline V gene (reference sequence). This CDR3 is 16 amino acids long. Trimming stripped 0 bases from V and 1 base from J, with 13 bases between. This CDR3 reads CASSLARDRGNTEAFF. CDR3 coding DNA: TGTGCCAGCAGCTTGGCTAGGGATCGAGGGAACACTGAAGCTTTCTTT. The full variable domain, in which reference TRBV5-5 and TRBJ1-1 provide the parts outside the CDR3, is DAGVTQSPTHLIKTRGQQVTLRCSPISGHKSVSWYQQVLGQGPQFIFQYYEKEERGRGNFPDRFSARQFPNYSSELNVNALLLGDSALYLCASSLARDRGNTEAFFGQGTRLTVV.

The chain is built from TRBV6-1 and TRBJ1-5; 7 bases map to TRBD1. Germline values: CDR1 MNHNS, CDR2 SASEGT. Unmatched junction bases numbered 7, after V lost 8 bases and J lost 0 bases. This CDR3 is 15 amino acids long. CDR3 in amino acids: CASLRGDPSNQPQHF. CDR3 coding DNA: TGTGCCAGCCTCAGGGGGGATCCTAGCAATCAGCCCCAGCATTTT.

This chain links TRBV5-1 with TRBJ2-1; TRBD2 agrees at 8 bases. Looked up from germline, CDR1 is SGHRS and CDR2 is YFSETQ. The CDR3 is 14 amino acids. The J segment lost 6 bases and the V segment lost 4 bases, leaving 6 bases of the junction unmatched. The CDR3 bases are TGCGCCAGCAGCCCAGGGACTAGATCCAATGAGCAGTTCTTC. Its protein is CASSPGTRSNEQFF.